Listed below are T cell receptor beta chains from one sample, sequenced in a study of T-cell reconstitution after alpha-beta-depleted transplantation in children. MiXCR was run by TCRdb on the PCR reads, yielding one entry per CDR3 protein. The sample contains about 230,000 distinct CDR3 sequences, about 12% of which appear only once. Here the sequenced sample was PBMCs from the stem cell graft donor, taken from the stem cell graft. These receptors were taken from a human donor who donated a stem cell graft to a child with acute lymphoblastic leukemia. Both conserved end residues are part of each CDR3. D genes are given only for firm matches. Only part of the rows carry a size: once, few, many, or a class if the clone is expanded.

V gene: TRBV6-5; J gene: TRBJ1-1; D gene: -; clone size: many; CDR3 DNA: TGTGCCAGCAGTTACGGACCAGCGGCTGAAGCTTTCTTT; CDR3 protein: CASSYGPAAEAFF
V gene: TRBV27; J gene: TRBJ2-7; D gene: -; clone size: many; CDR3 DNA: TGTGCCAGCAGCCACACGGGAGGGGGCCCCTACGAGCAGTACTTC; CDR3 protein: CASSHTGGGPYEQYF
V gene: TRBV28; J gene: TRBJ2-7; D gene: TRBD2; clone size: many; CDR3 DNA: TGTGCCAGCAGTCCCCGGACTAGCGGTTACGAGCAGTACTTC; CDR3 protein: CASSPRTSGYEQYF
V gene: TRBV28; J gene: TRBJ2-7; D gene: TRBD2; clone size: many; CDR3 DNA: TGTGCCAGCAGCTCCTATCCGGGACTAGCGGGAACATACGAGCAGTACTTC; CDR3 protein: CASSSYPGLAGTYEQYF
V gene: TRBV7-8; J gene: TRBJ1-5; D gene: -; clone size: many; CDR3 DNA: TGTGCCAGCAGCTTATCATTCCGGCCCCAGCATTTT; CDR3 protein: CASSLSFRPQHF
V gene: TRBV30; J gene: TRBJ1-1; D gene: -; clone size: many; CDR3 DNA: TGTGCCTGGAGTCTTGACACTGAAGCTTTCTTT; CDR3 protein: CAWSLDTEAFF
V gene: TRBV4-3; J gene: TRBJ2-2; D gene: TRBD1; clone size: many; CDR3 DNA: TGCGCCAGCAGCCTCGAAAGGGACAGGAGGAACACCGGGGAGCTGTTTTTT; CDR3 protein: CASSLERDRRNTGELFF
V gene: TRBV28; J gene: TRBJ1-5; D gene: -; clone size: -; CDR3 DNA: TGTGCCAGCAGTTTACTCTTTGATGGTCATCAGCCCCAGCATTTT; CDR3 protein: CASSLLFDGHQPQHF
V gene: TRBV6-5; J gene: TRBJ1-1; D gene: -; clone size: few; CDR3 DNA: TGTGCCAGCAGTTCCTTACTGAAGGACGCGAGAGCTGAAGCTTTCTTT; CDR3 protein: CASSSLLKDARAEAFF
V gene: TRBV6-2/TRBV6-3; J gene: TRBJ2-3; D gene: -; clone size: -; CDR3 DNA: TGTGCCAGCACCATCTCCCCGGTCCTTTACACAGATACGCAGTATTTT; CDR3 protein: CASTISPVLYTDTQYF
V gene: TRBV9; J gene: TRBJ1-3; D gene: TRBD1; clone size: many; CDR3 DNA: TGTGCCAGCAGCGGGACAGGGTCTGGAAACACCATATATTTT; CDR3 protein: CASSGTGSGNTIYF
V gene: TRBV6-5; J gene: TRBJ1-5; D gene: -; clone size: many; CDR3 DNA: TGTGCCAGCAGTTACTCTAGGGGCAATCAGCCCCAGCATTTT; CDR3 protein: CASSYSRGNQPQHF
V gene: TRBV7-9; J gene: TRBJ2-6; D gene: -; clone size: -; CDR3 DNA: TGTGCCAGCAGCCCATCTAGGGGCACCTCTGGGGCCAACGTCCTGACTTTC; CDR3 protein: CASSPSRGTSGANVLTF
V gene: TRBV6-1; J gene: TRBJ2-7; D gene: -; clone size: many; CDR3 DNA: TGTGCCAGCAGCAAAGCGGGCATCTCCTACGAGCAGTACTTC; CDR3 protein: CASSKAGISYEQYF
V gene: TRBV5-1; J gene: TRBJ2-7; D gene: -; clone size: many; CDR3 DNA: TGCGCCAGCAGCCCGCCCTCCTACGAGCAGTACTTC; CDR3 protein: CASSPPSYEQYF
V gene: TRBV9; J gene: TRBJ1-5; D gene: -; clone size: many; CDR3 DNA: TGTGCCAGCAGCGCGGTAGGGGACGGTCAGCCCCAGCATTTT; CDR3 protein: CASSAVGDGQPQHF
V gene: TRBV20-1; J gene: TRBJ2-1; D gene: -; clone size: many; CDR3 DNA: TGCAGTGCTAGCATATTAGCGACCTCCTACAATGAGCAGTTCTTC; CDR3 protein: CSASILATSYNEQFF
V gene: TRBV7-9; J gene: TRBJ1-2; D gene: -; clone size: many; CDR3 DNA: TGTGCCAGCGGGGGGCGGGGGATCTATGGCTACACCTTC; CDR3 protein: CASGGRGIYGYTF
V gene: TRBV5-6; J gene: TRBJ2-2; D gene: -; clone size: many; CDR3 DNA: TGTGCCAGCAGCCGCTGGAGAGAAATCTACACCGGGGAGCTGTTTTTT; CDR3 protein: CASSRWREIYTGELFF
V gene: TRBV5-6; J gene: TRBJ1-2; D gene: -; clone size: many; CDR3 DNA: TGTGCCAGCAGCCGGGAGAGCAGGGGCTACACCTTC; CDR3 protein: CASSRESRGYTF
V gene: TRBV20-1; J gene: TRBJ1-2; D gene: -; clone size: few; CDR3 DNA: TGCAGTGCTAGCCCAGGCCCGGACTATGGCTACACCTTC; CDR3 protein: CSASPGPDYGYTF
V gene: TRBV5-5; J gene: TRBJ2-3; D gene: -; clone size: many; CDR3 DNA: TGTGCCAGCAGCTTACAGGGTATGCGGACAGATACGCAGTATTTT; CDR3 protein: CASSLQGMRTDTQYF
V gene: TRBV28; J gene: TRBJ1-2; D gene: -; clone size: many; CDR3 DNA: TGTGCCAGCAGACCCGTGACAGGTGCTAACTATGGCTACACCTTC; CDR3 protein: CASRPVTGANYGYTF
V gene: TRBV7-6; J gene: TRBJ2-2; D gene: TRBD2; clone size: many; CDR3 DNA: TGTGCCAGCAGCTTAGCAGGGAGGGTATACGCCGGGGAGCTGTTTTTT; CDR3 protein: CASSLAGRVYAGELFF
V gene: TRBV29-1; J gene: TRBJ2-7; D gene: -; clone size: many; CDR3 DNA: TGCAGCGTAAACGATAACGGAGTTTACGAGCAGTACTTC; CDR3 protein: CSVNDNGVYEQYF
V gene: TRBV9; J gene: TRBJ2-1; D gene: TRBD2; clone size: -; CDR3 DNA: TGTGCCAGCAGCGTAGGACTAGCGGGGGGTTTAGGGGAGCAGTTCTTC; CDR3 protein: CASSVGLAGGLGEQFF
V gene: TRBV2; J gene: TRBJ1-4; D gene: TRBD1; clone size: many; CDR3 DNA: TGTGCCAGCAGCCGGGACAGCCAACTGCTAAATGAAAAACTGTTTTTT; CDR3 protein: CASSRDSQLLNEKLFF
V gene: TRBV29-1; J gene: TRBJ1-1; D gene: -; clone size: many; CDR3 DNA: TGCAGCGTTGAAGAAGGAAGGGGAGGCACTGAAGCTTTCTTT; CDR3 protein: CSVEEGRGGTEAFF
V gene: TRBV7-2; J gene: TRBJ2-5; D gene: TRBD2; clone size: many; CDR3 DNA: TGTGCCAGCAGCCACAGACTAGCGGGGGCCGAGGAGACCCAGTACTTC; CDR3 protein: CASSHRLAGAEETQYF
V gene: TRBV5-1; J gene: TRBJ2-3; D gene: -; clone size: -; CDR3 DNA: TGCGCCAGCAGCTTGGTACAGTTGCGTGCCACAGATACGCAGTATTTT; CDR3 protein: CASSLVQLRATDTQYF
V gene: TRBV6-5; J gene: TRBJ1-3; D gene: -; clone size: many; CDR3 DNA: TGTGCCAGCAGACCCGGGACGGTTGGCGACACCATATATTTT; CDR3 protein: CASRPGTVGDTIYF
V gene: TRBV6-5; J gene: TRBJ2-5; D gene: -; clone size: many; CDR3 DNA: TGTGCCAGCAGTTACTCAGGAGGGGGCGGGGAGACCCAGTACTTC; CDR3 protein: CASSYSGGGGETQYF